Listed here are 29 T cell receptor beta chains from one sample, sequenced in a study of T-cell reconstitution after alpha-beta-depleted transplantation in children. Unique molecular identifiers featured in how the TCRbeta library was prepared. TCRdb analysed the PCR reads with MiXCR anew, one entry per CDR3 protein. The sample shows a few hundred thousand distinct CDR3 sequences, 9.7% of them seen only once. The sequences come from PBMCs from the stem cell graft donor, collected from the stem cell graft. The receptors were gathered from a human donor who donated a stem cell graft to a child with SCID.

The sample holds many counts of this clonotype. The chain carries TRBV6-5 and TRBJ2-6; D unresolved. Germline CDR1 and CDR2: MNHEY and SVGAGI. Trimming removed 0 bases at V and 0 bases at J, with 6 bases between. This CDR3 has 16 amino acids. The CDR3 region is CASSYSGLSGANVLTF. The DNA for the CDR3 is TGTGCCAGCAGTTACTCCGGTCTCTCTGGGGCCAACGTCCTGACTTTC.

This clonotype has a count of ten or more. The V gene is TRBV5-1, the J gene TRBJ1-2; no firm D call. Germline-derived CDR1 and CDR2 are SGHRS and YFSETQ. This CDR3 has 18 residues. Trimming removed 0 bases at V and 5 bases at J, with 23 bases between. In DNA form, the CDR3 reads TGCGCCAGCAGCTTGGTTGGGGTTGGTCGTGCCGCATCATATGGCTACACCTTC. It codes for CASSLVGVGRAASYGYTF.

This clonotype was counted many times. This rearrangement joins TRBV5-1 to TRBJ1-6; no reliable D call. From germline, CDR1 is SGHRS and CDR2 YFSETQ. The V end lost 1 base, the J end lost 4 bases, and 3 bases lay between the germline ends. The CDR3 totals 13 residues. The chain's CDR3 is CASSLSYNSPLHF. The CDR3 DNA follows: TGCGCCAGCAGCTTGTCATATAATTCACCCCTCCACTTT.

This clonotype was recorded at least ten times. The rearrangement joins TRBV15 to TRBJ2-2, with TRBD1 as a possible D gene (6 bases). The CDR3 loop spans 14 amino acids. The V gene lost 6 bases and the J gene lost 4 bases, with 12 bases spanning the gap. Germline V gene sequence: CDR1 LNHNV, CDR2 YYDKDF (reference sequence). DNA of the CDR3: TGTGCCACCAGTAATACAGGGCCCACCGGGGAGCTGTTTTTT. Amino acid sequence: CATSNTGPTGELFF.

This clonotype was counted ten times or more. The CDR3 spells CASSGGFGNTEAFF. The CDR3 DNA sequence: TGCGCCAGCAGCGGGGGATTCGGGAACACTGAAGCTTTCTTT. V gene TRBV5-1 combines with J gene TRBJ1-1; perhaps TRBD1 as D (5 bases). V lost 4 bases to trimming and J lost 1 base, with 11 bases between them. CDR3 length: 14 residues. From germline, CDR1 is SGHRS and CDR2 YFSETQ.

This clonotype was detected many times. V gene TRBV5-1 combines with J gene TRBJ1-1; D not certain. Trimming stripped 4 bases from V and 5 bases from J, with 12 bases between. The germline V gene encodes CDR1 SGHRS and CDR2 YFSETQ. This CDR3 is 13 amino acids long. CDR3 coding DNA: TGCGCCAGCAGCCATAATACCCAGACTGAAGCTTTCTTT. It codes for CASSHNTQTEAFF.

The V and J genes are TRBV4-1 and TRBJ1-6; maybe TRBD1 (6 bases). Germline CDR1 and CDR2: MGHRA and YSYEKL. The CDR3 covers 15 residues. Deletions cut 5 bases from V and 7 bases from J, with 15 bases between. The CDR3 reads CASSFMGDTNSPLHF. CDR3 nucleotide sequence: TGCGCCAGCAGCTTCATGGGGGACACGAATTCACCCCTCCACTTT.

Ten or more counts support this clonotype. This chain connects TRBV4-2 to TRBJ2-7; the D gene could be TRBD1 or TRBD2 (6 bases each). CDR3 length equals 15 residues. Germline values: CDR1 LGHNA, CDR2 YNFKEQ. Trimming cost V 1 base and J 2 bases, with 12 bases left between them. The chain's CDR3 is CASSQVEGGPYEQYF. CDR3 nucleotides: TGTGCCAGCAGCCAAGTGGAGGGGGGCCCCTACGAGCAGTACTTC.

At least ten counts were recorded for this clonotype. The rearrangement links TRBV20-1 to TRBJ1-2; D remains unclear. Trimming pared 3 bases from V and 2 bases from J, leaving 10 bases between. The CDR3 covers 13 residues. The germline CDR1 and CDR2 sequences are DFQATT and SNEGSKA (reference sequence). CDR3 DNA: TGCAGTGCTAGTCATGGACTGAACTATGGCTACACCTTC. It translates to CSASHGLNYGYTF.

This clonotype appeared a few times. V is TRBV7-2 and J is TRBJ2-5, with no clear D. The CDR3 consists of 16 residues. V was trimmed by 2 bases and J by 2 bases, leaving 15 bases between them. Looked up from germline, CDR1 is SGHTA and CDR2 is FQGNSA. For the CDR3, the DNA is TGTGCCAGCAGCTTATGGGATCCAACTTGGCAAGAGACCCAGTACTTC. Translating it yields CASSLWDPTWQETQYF.

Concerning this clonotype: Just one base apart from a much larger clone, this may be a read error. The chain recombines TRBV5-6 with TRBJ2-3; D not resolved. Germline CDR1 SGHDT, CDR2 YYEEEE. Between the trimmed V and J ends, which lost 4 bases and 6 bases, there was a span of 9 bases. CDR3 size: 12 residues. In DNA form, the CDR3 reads TGTGCCAGCAGCCTTACTCTGGATACGCAGTATTTT. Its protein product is CASSLTLDTQYF.

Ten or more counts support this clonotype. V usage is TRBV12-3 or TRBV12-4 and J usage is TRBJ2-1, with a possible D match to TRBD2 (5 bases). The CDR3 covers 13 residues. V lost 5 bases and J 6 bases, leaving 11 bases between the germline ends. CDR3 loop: CASSPTRGNEQFF. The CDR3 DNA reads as TGTGCCAGCAGTCCAACTCGGGGCAATGAGCAGTTCTTC.

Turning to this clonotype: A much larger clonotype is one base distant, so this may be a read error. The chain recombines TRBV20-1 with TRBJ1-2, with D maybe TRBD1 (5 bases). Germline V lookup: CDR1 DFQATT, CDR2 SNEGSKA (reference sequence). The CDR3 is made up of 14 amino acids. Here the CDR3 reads CSARVGAGLFGDTF. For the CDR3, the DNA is TGCAGTGCTAGAGTAGGGGCAGGGTTGTTTGGCGACACCTTC.

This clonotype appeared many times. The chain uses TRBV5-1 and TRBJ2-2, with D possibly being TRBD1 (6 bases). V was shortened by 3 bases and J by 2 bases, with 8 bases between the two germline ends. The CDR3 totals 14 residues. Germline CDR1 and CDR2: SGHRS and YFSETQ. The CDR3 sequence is CASSSDRNTGELFF. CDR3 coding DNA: TGCGCCAGCAGCTCGGACAGAAACACCGGGGAGCTGTTTTTT.

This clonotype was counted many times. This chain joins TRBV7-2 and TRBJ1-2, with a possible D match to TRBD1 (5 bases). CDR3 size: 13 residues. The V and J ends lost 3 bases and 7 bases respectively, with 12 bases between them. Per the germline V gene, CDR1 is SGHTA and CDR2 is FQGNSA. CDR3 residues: CASSFPGGGGYTF. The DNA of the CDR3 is TGTGCCAGCAGCTTTCCGGGGGGTGGTGGCTACACCTTC.

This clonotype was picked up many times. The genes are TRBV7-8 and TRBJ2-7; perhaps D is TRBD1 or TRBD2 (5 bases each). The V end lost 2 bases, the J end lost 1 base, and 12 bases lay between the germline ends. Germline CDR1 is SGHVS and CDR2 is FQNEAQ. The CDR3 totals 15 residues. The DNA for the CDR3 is TGTGCCAGCAGCTTATTTCAGGGACCGTCCTACGAGCAGTACTTC. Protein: CASSLFQGPSYEQYF.

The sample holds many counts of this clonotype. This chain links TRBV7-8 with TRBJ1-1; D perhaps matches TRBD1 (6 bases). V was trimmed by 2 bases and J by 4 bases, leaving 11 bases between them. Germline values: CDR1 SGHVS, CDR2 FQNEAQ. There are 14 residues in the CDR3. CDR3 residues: CASSLLWGATEAFF. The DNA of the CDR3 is TGTGCCAGCAGCTTACTTTGGGGGGCCACTGAAGCTTTCTTT.

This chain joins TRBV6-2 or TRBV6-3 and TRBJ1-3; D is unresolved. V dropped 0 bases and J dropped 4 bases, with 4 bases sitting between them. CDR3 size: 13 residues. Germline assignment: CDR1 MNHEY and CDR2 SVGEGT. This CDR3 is CASSYSGGNTIYF. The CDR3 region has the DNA TGTGCCAGCAGTTACTCTGGGGGAAACACCATATATTTT.

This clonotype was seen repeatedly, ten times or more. The CDR3 spells CSASMTRVRTDTQYF. The CDR3 nucleotides read TGCAGTGCCTCCATGACGCGGGTCCGCACAGATACGCAGTATTTT. The chain is built from TRBV20-1 and TRBJ2-3; possible D gene TRBD2, 5 bases. Trimming took 6 bases from V and 1 from J, leaving 17 bases between them. The CDR3 has 15 residues. Germline CDR1 is DFQATT and CDR2 is SNEGSKA (reference sequence).

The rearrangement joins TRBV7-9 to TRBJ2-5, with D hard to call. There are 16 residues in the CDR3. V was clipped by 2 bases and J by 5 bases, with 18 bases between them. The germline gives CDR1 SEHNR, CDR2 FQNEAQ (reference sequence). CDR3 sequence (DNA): TGTGCCAGCAGCTTACTAGGTCCCATTACCGAGGAGACCCAGTACTTC. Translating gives CASSLLGPITEETQYF. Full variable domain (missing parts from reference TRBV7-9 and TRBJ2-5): DTGVSQNPRHKITKRGQNVTFRCDPISEHNRLYWYRQTLGQGPEFLTYFQNEAQLEKSRLLSDRFSAERPKGSFSTLEIQRTEQGDSAMYLCASSLLGPITEETQYFGPGTRLLVL.

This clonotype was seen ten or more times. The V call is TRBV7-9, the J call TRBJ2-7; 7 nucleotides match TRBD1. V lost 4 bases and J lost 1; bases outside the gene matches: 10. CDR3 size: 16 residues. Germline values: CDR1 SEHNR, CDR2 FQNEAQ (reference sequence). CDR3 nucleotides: TGTGCCAGCAGCTCCCCAGGGGGAGCGAATTCCTACGAGCAGTACTTC. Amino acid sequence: CASSSPGGANSYEQYF.

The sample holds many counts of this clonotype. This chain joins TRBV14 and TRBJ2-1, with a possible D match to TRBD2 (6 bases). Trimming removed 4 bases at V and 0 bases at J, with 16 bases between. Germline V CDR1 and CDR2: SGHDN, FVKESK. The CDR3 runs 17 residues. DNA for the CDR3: TGTGCCAGCAGCCCACTGCAGGGACTTAGCTCCTACAATGAGCAGTTCTTC. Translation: CASSPLQGLSSYNEQFF.

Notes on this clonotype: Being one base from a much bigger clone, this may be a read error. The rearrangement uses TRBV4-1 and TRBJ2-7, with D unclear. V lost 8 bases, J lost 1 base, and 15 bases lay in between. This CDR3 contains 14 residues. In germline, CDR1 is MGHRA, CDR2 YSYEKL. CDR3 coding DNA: TGCGCCAGCGGCCCCCAGGTCAGGTCCTACGAGCAGTACTTC. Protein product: CASGPQVRSYEQYF.

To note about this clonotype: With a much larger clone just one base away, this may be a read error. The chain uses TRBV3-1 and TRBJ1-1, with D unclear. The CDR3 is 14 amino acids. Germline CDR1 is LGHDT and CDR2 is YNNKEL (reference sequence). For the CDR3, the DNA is TGTGCCAGCAGCCAATCTCCCTCTTCGGGAAAGGCTTTGTTT. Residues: CASSQSPSSGKALF.

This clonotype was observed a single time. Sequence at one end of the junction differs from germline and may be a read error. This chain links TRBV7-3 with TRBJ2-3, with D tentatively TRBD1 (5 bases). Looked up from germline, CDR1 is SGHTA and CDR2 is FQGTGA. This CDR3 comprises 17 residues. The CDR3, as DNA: TGTGCCTGCAGCCGGTGGGGCGGTGCCCATGGCACAGATACGCAGTATTTT. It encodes CACSRWGGAHGTDTQYF.

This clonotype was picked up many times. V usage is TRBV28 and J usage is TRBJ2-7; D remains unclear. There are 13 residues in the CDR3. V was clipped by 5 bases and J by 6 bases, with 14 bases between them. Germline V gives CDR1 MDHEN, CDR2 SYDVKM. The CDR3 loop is CASSPWADTEQYF. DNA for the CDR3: TGTGCCAGCAGTCCATGGGCCGACACCGAGCAGTACTTC.

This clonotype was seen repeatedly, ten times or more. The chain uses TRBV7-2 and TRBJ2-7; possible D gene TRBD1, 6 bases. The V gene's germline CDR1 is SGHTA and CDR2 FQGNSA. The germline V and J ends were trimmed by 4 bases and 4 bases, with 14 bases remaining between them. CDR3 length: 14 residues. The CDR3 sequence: CASSSQGGRYEQYF. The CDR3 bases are TGTGCCAGCAGCTCCCAAGGGGGACGATACGAGCAGTACTTC.

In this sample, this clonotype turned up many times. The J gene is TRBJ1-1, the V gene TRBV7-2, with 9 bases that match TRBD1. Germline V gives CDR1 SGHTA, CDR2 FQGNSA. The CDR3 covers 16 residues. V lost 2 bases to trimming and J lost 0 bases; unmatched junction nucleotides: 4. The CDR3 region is CASSLRTGALNTEAFF. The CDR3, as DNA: TGTGCCAGCAGCTTAAGGACAGGGGCTTTGAACACTGAAGCTTTCTTT.

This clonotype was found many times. DNA of the CDR3: TGTGCCAGCAGCTTGGGACAGGTCTCTGGGGCCAACGTCCTGACTTTC. This codes for CASSLGQVSGANVLTF. The chain couples TRBV5-5 to TRBJ2-6; the D gene is possibly TRBD1 (6 bases). Between the trimmed V and J ends, which lost 0 bases and 0 bases, there was a span of 7 bases. CDR1 is SGHKS, CDR2 YYEKEE, per germline (reference sequence). The CDR3 length is 16 residues.